This T cell receptor beta chain was retrieved from a study of blood T cell repertoires in COVID-19. Original data processing: Amplifying reference gene primers gave estimates of nucleated cell counts. Sequencing was performed with immunoSEQ multiplex PCR; in TCRdb, only in-frame clones are kept and a portion is missing. V, J and clone size are taken as reported in that table, and D and trimming were inferred from the DNA itself. The sample shows fewer than 200,000 clones, approximately 87% of them seen only once. Germline V gives CDR1 LGHNT, CDR2 FRNRAP. Germline trimming cut 1 base from V and 4 bases from J; bases unmatched to any gene: 9. The CDR3 runs to 16 residues. The Seattle site enrolled patients during active infection and followed them longitudinally.

The chain recombines TRBV12-5 with TRBJ1-1; the match to TRBD1 covers 7 bases. Sample: peripheral blood. The source of this sequence is a woman in her 70s with COVID-19, enrolled during active disease. The CDR3 sequence: CASGLGATGVGTEAFF. In DNA form, the CDR3 reads TGTGCTAGTGGTTTGGGGGCCACAGGGGTGGGCACTGAAGCTTTCTTT. The whole variable domain, filled in from reference TRBV12-5 and TRBJ1-1, reads DARVTQTPRHKVTEMGQEVTMRCQPILGHNTVFWYRQTMMQGLELLAYFRNRAPLDDSGMPKDRFSAEMPDATLATLKIQPSEPRDSAVYFCASGLGATGVGTEAFFGQGTRLTVV.